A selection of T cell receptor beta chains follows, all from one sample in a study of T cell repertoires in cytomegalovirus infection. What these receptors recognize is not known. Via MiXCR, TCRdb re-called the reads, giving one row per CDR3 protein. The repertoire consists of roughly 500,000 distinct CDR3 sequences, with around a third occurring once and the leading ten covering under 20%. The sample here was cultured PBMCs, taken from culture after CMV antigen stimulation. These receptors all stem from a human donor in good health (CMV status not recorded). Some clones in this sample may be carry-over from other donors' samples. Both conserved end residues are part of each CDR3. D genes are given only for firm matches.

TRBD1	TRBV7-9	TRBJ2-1	CASSSDRVDEQFF
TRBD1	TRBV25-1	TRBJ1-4	CASRDRNGEKLFF
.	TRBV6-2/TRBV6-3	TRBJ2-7	CASSYYRSYEQYF
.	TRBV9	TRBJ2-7	CASSVGDYPRHEQYF
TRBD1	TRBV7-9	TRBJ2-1	CASSFPGTGGNEQFF
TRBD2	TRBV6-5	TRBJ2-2	CASSYFLAGGPNGELFF
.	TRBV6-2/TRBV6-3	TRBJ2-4	CASSYSRGEAKNIQYF
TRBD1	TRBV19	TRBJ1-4	CASQPGQGEKLFF
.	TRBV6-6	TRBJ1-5	CASSSRQEGQPQHF
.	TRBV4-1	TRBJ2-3	CASSQDRGGSTDTQYF
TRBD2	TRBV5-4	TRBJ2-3	CASSLSGLAGGESSTDTQYF
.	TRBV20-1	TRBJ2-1	CSATTGVGDNEQFF
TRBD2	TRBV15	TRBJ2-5	CATSELAGVETQYF
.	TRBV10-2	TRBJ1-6	CASSDGGSSPLHF
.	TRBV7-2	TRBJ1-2	CASSRLGGSYGYTF
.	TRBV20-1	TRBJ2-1	CSAREENYNEQFF
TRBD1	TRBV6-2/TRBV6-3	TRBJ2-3	CASSIGTGSTDTQYF
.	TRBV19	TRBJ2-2	CASFSGNANTGELFF
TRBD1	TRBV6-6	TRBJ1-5	CASSYTPGQDNQPQHF
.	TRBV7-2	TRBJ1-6	CASSLGWDYRNSPLQF
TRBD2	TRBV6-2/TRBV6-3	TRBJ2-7	CASSSPRTSLTYEQYF
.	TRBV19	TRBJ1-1	CASSIALAEGAAFF
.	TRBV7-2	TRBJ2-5	CASHLKETQYF
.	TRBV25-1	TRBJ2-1	CASSERGPYNEQFF
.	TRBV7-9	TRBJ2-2	CAAGGRLPANTGELFF
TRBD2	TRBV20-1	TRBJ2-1	CSAETSGGSYNEQFF
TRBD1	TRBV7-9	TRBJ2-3	CASSLYGTGTTDTQYF
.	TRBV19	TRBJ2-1	CASSVGSRNEQFF
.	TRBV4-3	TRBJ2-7	CASSQLQGSEQYF
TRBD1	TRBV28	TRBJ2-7	CASSLIPGQGSYEQYF
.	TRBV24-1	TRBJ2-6	CATSDQFNVLTF
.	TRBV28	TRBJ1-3	CASSLVLVSSGNTIYF
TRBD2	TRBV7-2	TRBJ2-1	CASSLASGVNNEQFF
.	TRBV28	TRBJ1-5	CASKGGGSNQPQHF
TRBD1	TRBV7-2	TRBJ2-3	CASSSWDRALDTQYF
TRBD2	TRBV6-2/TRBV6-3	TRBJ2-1	CASRPTGTSGHNEQFF
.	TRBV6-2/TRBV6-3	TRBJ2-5	CASSYYETQYF
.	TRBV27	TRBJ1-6	CASSPAFLTPLHF
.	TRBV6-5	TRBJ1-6	CASSPRVFNSPLHF
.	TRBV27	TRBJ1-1	CASSLSEATEAFF
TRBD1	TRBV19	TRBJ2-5	CASSIGGTGRTETQYF
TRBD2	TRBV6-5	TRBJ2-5	CASRPRGTRAMETQYF
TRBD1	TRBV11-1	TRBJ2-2	CASSTGGAGAGELFF
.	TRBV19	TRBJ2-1	CASSRRGSSYNEQFF
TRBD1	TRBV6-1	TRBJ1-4	CASRAGTGGGEKLFF
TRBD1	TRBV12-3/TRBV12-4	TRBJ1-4	CASSFGQGFGEKLFF
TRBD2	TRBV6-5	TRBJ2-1	CASSWTSGRALGEQFF
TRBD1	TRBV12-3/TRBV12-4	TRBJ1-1	CASIRGQGGTEAFF